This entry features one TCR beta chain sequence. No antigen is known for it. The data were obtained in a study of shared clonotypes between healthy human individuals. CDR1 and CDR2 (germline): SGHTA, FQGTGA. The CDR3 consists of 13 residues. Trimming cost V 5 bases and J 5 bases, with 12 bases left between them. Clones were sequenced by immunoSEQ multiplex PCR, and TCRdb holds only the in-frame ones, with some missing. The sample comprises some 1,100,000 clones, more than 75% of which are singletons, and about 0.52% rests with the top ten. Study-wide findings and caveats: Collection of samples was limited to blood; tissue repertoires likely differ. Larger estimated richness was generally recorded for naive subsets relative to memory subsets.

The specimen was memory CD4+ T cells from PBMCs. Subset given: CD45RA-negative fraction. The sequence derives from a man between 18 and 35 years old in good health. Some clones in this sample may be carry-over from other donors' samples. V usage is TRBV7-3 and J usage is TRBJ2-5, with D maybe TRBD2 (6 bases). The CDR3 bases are TGTGCCAGCAGCCCAAGGGCGGGGGAGACCCAGTACTTC. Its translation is CASSPRAGETQYF. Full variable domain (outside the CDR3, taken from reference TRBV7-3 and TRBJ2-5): GAGVSQTPSNKVTEKGKYVELRCDPISGHTALYWYRQSLGQGPEFLIYFQGTGAADDSGLPNDRFFAVRPEGSVSTLKIQRTERGDSAVYLCASSPRAGETQYFGPGTRLLVL.